This TCR beta chain comes out of a study of cytotoxic CD8 clonotypes in ibrutinib-treated CLL. Study-level points and caveats: Public clonotypes, an uncommon group, contracted or remained stable on treatment. Clonality grew at ibrutinib response; at progression, it decreased back toward baseline.

On this clone: The antigen is undetermined.

The method was immunoSEQ multiplex PCR; TCRdb's version includes in-frame clones alone and lacks a portion of them. The sample has 200,000 to 250,000 clones, just under 80% seen once. The sequence derives from a human donor with chronic lymphocytic leukemia. This sample comprised PBMCs, obtained after 12 months of ibrutinib treatment.

In DNA, the CDR3 is TGCGCCAGCAGCTTGGCCCCGGCACCTGAATACGAGCAGTACTTC. It encodes CASSLAPAPEYEQYF. The genes are TRBV5-1 and TRBJ2-7; D ambiguous. Per germline, CDR1 SGHRS and CDR2 YFSETQ. With 0 bases removed from V and 4 bases from J, the gap between germline ends came to 14 bases. CDR3 length: 15 amino acids.